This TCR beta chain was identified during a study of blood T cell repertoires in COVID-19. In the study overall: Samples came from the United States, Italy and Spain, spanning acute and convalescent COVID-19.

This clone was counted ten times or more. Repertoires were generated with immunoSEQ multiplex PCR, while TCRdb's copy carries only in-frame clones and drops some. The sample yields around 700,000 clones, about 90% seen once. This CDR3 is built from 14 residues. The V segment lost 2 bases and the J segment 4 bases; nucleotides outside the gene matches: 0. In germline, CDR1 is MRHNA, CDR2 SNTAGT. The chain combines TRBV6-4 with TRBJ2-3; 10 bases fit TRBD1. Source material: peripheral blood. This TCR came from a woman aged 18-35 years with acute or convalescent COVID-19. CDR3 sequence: CASSDGQGADTQYF. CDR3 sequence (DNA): TGTGCCAGCAGTGACGGACAGGGGGCAGATACGCAGTATTTT.